This TCR beta chain was found in a study of blood T cell repertoires in COVID-19. Deletions cut 1 base from V and 8 bases from J, with 6 bases between. The CDR3 length is 11 residues. The germline V gene encodes CDR1 DFQATT and CDR2 SNEGSKA (reference sequence). Assay used: immunoSEQ multiplex PCR; TCRdb lists only in-frame clones, some missing. The data hold roughly 35,000 clones, with 85% observed a single time. The specimen was peripheral blood. This rearrangement joins TRBV20-1 to TRBJ1-3, with unresolved D. This clonotype was sampled from a human donor with acute or convalescent COVID-19. The donor label of this sample is uncertain. CDR3 coding DNA: TGCAGTGCTAGAGTGCGGGACACCATATATTTT. This encodes CSARVRDTIYF.